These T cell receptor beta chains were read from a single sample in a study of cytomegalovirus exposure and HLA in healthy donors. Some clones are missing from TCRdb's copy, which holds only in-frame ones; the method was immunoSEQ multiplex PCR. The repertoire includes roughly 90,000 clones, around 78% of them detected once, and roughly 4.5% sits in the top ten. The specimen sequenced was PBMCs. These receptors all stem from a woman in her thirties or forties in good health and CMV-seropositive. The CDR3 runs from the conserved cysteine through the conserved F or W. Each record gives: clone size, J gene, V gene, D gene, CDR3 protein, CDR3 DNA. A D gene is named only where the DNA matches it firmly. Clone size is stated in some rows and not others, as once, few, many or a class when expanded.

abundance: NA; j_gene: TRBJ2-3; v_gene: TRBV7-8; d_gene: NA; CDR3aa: CASNPTGGGTDTQYF; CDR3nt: TGTGCCAGCAACCCAACGGGCGGGGGCACAGATACGCAGTATTTT
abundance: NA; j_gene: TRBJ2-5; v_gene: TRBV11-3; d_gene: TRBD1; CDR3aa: CASSLAGTGGQETQYF; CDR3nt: TGTGCCAGCAGCTTAGCGGGGACAGGGGGGCAAGAGACCCAGTACTTC
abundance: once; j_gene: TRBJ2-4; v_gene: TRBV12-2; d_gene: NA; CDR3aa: CASRLDFNLQGVYGCIQYF; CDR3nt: NA
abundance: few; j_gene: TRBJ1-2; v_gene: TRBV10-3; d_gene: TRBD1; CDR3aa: CAIGGQGADGYTF; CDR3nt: TGTGCCATCGGTGGACAGGGGGCGGATGGCTACACCTTC
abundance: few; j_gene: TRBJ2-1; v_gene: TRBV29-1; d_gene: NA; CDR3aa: CSVDTGNPEQFF; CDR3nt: TGCAGCGTCGATACAGGGAACCCTGAGCAGTTCTTC
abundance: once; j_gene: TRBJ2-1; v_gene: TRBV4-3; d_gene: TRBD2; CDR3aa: CASSQVTSGNYNEQFF; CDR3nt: TGCGCCAGCAGCCAAGTTACTAGCGGGAATTACAATGAGCAGTTCTTC
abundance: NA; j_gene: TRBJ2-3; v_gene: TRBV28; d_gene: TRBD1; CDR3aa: CASRKGQTSTDTQYF; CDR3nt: TGTGCCAGCAGGAAGGGACAGACTAGCACAGATACGCAGTATTTT
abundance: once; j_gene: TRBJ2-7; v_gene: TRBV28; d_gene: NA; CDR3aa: CASSYSQSYEQYF; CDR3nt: TGTGCCAGCAGTTATAGCCAATCCTACGAGCAGTACTTC
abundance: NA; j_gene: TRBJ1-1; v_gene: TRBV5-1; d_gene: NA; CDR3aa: CASTTVGNTEAFF; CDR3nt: TGCGCCAGCACCACGGTCGGGAACACTGAAGCTTTCTTT
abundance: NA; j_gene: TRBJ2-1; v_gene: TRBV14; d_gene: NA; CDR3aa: CASSRLLVLEQFF; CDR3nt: TGTGCCAGCAGCCGCCTACTAGTGCTTGAGCAGTTCTTC
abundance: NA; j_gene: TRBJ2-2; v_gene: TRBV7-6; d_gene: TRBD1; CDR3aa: CASSPIAGTENTGELFF; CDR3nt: TGTGCCAGCAGTCCTATAGCCGGGACAGAGAACACCGGGGAGCTGTTTTTT
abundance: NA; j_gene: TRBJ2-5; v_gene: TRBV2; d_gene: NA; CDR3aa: CASRGDQETQYF; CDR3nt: TGTGCCAGCAGGGGCGACCAAGAGACCCAGTACTTC
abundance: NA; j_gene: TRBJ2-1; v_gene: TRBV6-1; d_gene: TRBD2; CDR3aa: CASSGVRTSQFF; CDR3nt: TGTGCCAGCAGTGGAGTACGGACTAGTCAGTTCTTC
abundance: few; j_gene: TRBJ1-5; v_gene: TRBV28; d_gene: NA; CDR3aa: CASIGGNQPQHF; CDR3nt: TGTGCCAGCATCGGCGGGAATCAGCCCCAGCATTTT
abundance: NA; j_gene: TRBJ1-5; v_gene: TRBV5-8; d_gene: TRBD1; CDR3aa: CASDYGTGENQPQHF; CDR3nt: TGTGCCAGCGATTACGGGACAGGGGAGAATCAGCCCCAGCATTTT
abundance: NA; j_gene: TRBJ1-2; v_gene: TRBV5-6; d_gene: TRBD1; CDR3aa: CASSQTGGDGYTF; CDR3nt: TGTGCCAGCAGCCAGACAGGGGGCGATGGCTACACCTTC
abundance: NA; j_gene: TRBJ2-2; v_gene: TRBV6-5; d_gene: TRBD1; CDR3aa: CASSYDWTGFGGELFF; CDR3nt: TGTGCCAGCAGTTACGACTGGACAGGCTTTGGCGGGGAGCTGTTTTTT
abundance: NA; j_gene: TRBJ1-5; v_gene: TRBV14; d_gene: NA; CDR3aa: CASLGPVGQPQHF; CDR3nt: TGTGCCAGCTTGGGGCCGGTAGGTCAGCCCCAGCATTTT
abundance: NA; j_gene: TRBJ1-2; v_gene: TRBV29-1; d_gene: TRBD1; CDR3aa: CSVQTGGAYGYTF; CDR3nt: TGCAGCGTTCAGACAGGGGGGGCCTATGGCTACACCTTC
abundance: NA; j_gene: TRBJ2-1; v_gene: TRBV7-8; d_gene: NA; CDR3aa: CASREGQGGYNEQFF; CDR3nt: TGTGCCAGCAGAGAAGGGCAGGGAGGCTACAATGAGCAGTTCTTC
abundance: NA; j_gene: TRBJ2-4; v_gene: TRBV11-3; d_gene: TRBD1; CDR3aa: CASSERTGGVVIQYF; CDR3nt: TGTGCCAGCAGCGAGAGGACAGGGGGCGTAGTCATTCAGTACTTC
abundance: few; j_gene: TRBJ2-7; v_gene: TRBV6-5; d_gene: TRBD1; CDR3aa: CASSRTGGVYEQYF; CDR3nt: TGTGCCAGCAGTCGGACAGGGGGCGTTTACGAGCAGTACTTC
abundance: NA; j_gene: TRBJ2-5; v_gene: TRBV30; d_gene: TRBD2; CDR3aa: CAKGLAREETQYF; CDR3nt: TGTGCCAAAGGACTAGCGCGGGAGGAGACCCAGTACTTC
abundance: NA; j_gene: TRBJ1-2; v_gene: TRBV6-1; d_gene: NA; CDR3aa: CASSDQGRNYGYTF; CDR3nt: TGTGCCAGCAGTGACCAGGGGCGAAACTATGGCTACACCTTC
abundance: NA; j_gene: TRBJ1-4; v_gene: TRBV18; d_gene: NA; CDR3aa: CASSPGGEKLFF; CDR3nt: TGTGCCAGCTCACCAGGCGGGGAAAAACTGTTTTTT
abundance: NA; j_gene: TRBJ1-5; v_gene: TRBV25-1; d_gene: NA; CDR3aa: CASSGGNSNQPQHF; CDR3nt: TGTGCCAGCAGTGGCGGGAATAGCAATCAGCCCCAGCATTTT